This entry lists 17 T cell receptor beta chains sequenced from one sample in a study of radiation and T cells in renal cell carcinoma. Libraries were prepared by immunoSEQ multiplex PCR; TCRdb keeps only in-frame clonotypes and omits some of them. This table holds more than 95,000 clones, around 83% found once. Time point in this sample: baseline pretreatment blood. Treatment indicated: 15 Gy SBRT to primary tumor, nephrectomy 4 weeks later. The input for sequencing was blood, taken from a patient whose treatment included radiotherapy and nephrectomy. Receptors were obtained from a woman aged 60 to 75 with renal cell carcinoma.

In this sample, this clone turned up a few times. CDR3 in amino acids: CASSLVGRRPPDTQYF. DNA of the CDR3: TGTGCCAGCAGCTTAGTTGGGCGGCGACCGCCAGATACGCAGTATTTT. V and J are TRBV7-9 and TRBJ2-3; D unclear. This CDR3 spans 16 amino acids. Trimming pared 1 base from V and 4 bases from J, leaving 15 bases between. Germline CDR1 is SEHNR and CDR2 is FQNEAQ (reference sequence).

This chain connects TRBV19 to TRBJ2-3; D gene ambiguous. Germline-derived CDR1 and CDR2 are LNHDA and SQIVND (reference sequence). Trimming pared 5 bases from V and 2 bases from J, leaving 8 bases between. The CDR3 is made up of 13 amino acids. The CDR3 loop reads CASSPRATDTQYF. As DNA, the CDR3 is TGTGCCAGTAGTCCTAGGGCCACAGATACGCAGTATTTT.

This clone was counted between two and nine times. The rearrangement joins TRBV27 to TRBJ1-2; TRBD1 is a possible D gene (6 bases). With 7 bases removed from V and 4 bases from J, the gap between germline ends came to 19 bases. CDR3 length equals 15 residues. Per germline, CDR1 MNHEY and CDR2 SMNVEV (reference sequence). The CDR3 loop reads CASTRRGAQAYGYTF. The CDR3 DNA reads TGTGCCAGCACTAGACGGGGGGCGCAAGCCTATGGCTACACCTTC.

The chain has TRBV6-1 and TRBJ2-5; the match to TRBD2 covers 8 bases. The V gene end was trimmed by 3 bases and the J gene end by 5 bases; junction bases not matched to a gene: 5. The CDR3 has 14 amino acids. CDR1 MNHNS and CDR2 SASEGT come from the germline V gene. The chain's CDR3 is CASSESGRWETQYF. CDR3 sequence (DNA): TGTGCCAGCAGTGAGAGCGGGAGATGGGAGACCCAGTACTTC.

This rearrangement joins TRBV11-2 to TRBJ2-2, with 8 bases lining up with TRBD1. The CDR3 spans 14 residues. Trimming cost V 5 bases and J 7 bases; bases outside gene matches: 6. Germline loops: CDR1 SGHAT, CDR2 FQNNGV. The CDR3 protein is CASSPAGGFGELFF. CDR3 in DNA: TGTGCCAGCAGCCCCGCAGGGGGCTTCGGGGAGCTGTTTTTT. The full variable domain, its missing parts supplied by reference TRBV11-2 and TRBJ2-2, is EAGVAQSPRYKIIEKRQSVAFWCNPISGHATLYWYQQILGQGPKLLIQFQNNGVVDDSQLPKDRFSAERLKGVDSTLKIQPAKLEDSAVYLCASSPAGGFGELFFGEGSRLTVL.

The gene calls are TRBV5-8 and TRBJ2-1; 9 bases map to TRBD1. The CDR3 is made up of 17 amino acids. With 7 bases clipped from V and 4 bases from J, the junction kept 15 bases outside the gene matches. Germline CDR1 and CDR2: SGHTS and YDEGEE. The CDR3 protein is CASGWRLGTGRYNEQFF. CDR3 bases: TGTGCCAGCGGTTGGCGCCTCGGGACAGGGAGATACAATGAGCAGTTCTTC.

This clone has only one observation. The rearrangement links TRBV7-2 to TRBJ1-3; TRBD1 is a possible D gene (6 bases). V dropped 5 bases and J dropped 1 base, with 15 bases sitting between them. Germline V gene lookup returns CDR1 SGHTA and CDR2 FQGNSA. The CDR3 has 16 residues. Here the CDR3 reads CASSADRTRSGNTIYF. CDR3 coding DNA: TGTGCCAGCAGCGCCGACAGGACCCGGTCTGGAAACACCATATATTTT.

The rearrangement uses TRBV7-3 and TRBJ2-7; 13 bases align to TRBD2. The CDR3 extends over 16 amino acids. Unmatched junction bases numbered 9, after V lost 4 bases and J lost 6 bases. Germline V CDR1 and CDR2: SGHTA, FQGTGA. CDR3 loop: CASSSRAGLAGIEQYF. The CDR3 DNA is TGTGCCAGCAGCTCCCGCGCGGGACTAGCGGGAATCGAGCAGTACTTC.

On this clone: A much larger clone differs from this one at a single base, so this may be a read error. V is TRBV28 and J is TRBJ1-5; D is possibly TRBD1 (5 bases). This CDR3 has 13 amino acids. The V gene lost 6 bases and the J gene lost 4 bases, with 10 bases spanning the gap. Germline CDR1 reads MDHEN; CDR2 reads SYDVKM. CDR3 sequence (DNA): TGTGCCAGCAGCTCCGGGGGGAATCAGCCCCAGCATTTT. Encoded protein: CASSSGGNQPQHF.

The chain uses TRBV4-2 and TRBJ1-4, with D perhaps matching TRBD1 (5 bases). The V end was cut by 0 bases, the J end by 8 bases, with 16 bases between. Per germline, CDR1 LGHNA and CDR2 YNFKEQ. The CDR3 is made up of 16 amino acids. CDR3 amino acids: CASSQDFGDFGEKLFF. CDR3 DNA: TGTGCCAGCAGCCAAGATTTTGGGGACTTTGGAGAAAAACTGTTTTTT.

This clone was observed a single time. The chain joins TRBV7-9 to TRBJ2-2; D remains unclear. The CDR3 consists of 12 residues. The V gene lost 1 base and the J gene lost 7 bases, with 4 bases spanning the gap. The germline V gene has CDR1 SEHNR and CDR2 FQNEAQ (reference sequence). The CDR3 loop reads CASSLEIGELFF. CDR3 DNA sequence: TGTGCCAGCAGCTTAGAGATCGGGGAGCTGTTTTTT.

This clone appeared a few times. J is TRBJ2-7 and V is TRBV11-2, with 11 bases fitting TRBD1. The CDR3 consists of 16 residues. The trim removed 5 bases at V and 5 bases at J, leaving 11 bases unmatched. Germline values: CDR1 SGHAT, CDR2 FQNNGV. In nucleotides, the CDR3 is TGTGCCAGCAGCCATTACGTCGGACAGGGGGCCAACGAGCAGTACTTC. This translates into CASSHYVGQGANEQYF.

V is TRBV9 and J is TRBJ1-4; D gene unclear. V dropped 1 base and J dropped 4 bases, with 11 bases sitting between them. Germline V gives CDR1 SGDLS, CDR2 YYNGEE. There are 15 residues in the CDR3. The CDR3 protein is CASSVTPSINEKLFF. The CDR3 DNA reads TGTGCCAGCAGCGTAACCCCGTCAATTAATGAAAAACTGTTTTTT.

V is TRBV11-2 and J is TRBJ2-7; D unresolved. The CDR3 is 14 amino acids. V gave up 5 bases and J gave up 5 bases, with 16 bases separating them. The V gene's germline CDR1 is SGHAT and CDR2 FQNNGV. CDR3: CASSTFLSKNEQYF. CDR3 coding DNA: TGTGCCAGCAGCACCTTTCTTTCGAAGAACGAGCAGTACTTC.

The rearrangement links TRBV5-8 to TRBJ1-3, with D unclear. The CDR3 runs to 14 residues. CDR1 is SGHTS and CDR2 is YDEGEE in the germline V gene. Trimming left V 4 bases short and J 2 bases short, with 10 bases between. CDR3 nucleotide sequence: TGTGCCAGCAGCATCCTCCTCCCTGGAAACACCATATATTTT. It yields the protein CASSILLPGNTIYF.

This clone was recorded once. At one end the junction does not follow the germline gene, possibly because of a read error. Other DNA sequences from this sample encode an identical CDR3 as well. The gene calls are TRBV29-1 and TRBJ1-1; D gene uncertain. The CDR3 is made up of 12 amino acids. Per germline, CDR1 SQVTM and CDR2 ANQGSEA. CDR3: CSVGQMNTEAFF. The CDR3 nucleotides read TGCAGCGTTGGTCAAATGAACACCGAAGCTTTCTTT.

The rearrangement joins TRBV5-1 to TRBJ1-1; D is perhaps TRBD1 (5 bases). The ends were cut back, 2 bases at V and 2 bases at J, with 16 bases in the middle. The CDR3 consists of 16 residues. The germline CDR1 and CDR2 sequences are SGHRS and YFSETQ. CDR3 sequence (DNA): TGCGCCAGCAGCTTAGATGGAAGGGGAAGAAACACTGAAGCTTTCTTT. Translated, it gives CASSLDGRGRNTEAFF.